In this sample, the clone carrying this T cell receptor (beta chain) turned up a few times. Its antigen is as yet unknown. Inclusion characteristics of ophthalmopathy patients comprised a Clinical Activity Score of at least 3, a NOSPECS grade of at least 4, and duration under 3 months. Investigators excluded patients with uncontrolled infection, other autoimmune disease, pregnancy or lactation. Orbital computed tomography, thyroid ultrasound, serum thyroxine and TRAb, and clinical symptoms together informed the diagnoses. The CDR3 contains 18 residues. Germline lookup yields CDR1 SEHNR and CDR2 FQNEAQ (reference sequence). V dropped 5 bases and J dropped 3; count of bases not matched to a gene: 13. These data originate in a study of T cells in Graves' hyperthyroidism and ophthalmopathy. Study conclusions and caveats: With a median lead of roughly 6.2 months before onset, the model predicted ophthalmopathy.

Template material for amplifying TCR beta CDR3 regions consisted of RNA transcripts. A set of HTBI primers served as the primers for a first-round RT-PCR of the TCR CDR3. A single record per CDR3 protein comes from TCRdb applying MiXCR to the multiplex PCR reads. The table has hundreds of thousands of distinct CDR3 sequences, over 20% seen once. This clonotype originated in a man younger than 40 with Graves' ophthalmopathy. The V gene is TRBV7-9, the J gene TRBJ2-3; 11 bases are a match to TRBD2. The material sequenced was blood. Here the CDR3 reads CASSLGTSGLYGTDTQYF. CDR3 coding DNA: TGTGCCAGCAGCCTCGGGACTAGCGGTCTCTATGGTACAGATACGCAGTATTTT.